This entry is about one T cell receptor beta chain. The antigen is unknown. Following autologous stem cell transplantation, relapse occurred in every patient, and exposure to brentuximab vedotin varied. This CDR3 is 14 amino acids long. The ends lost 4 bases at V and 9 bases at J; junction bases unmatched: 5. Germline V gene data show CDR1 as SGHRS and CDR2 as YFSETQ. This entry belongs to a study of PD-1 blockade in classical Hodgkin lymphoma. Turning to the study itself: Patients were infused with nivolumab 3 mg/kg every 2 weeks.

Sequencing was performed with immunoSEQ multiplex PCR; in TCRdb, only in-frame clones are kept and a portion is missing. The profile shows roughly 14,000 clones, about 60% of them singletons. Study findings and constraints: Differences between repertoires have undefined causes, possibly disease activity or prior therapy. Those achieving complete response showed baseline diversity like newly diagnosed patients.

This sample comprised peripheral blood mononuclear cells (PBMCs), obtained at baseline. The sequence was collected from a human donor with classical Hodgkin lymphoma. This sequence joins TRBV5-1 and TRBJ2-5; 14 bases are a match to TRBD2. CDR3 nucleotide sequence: TGCGCCAGCAGCCAGGGACTAGCGGGAGTGTCCCAGTACTTC. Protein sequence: CASSQGLAGVSQYF.